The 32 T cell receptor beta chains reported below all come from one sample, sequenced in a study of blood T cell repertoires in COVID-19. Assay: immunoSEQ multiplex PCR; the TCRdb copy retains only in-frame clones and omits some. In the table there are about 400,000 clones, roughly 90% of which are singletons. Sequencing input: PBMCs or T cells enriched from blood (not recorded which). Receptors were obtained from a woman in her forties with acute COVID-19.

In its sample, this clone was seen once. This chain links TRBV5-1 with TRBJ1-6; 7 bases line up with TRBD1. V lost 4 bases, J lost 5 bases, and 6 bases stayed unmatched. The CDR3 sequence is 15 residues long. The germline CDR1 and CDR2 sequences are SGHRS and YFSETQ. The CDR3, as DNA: TGCGCCAGCAGCCAGTCCGGGACAGATAATTCACCCCTCCACTTT. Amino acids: CASSQSGTDNSPLHF. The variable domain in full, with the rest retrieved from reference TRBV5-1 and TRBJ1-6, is KAGVTQTPRYLIKTRGQQVTLSCSPISGHRSVSWYQQTPGQGLQFLFEYFSETQRNKGNFPGRFSGRQFSNSRSEMNVSTLELGDSALYLCASSQSGTDNSPLHFGNGTRLTVT.

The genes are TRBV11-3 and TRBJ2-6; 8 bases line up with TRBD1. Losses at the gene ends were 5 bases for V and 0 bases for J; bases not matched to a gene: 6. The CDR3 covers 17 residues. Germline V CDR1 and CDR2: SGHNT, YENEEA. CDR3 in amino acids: CASSLQTGVSGANVLTF. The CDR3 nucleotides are TGTGCCAGCAGCCTACAGACAGGGGTCTCTGGGGCCAACGTCCTGACTTTC.

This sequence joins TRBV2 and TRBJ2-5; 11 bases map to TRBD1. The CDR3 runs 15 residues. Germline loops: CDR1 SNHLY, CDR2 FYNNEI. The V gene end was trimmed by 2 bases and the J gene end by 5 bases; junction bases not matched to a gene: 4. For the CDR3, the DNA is TGTGCCAGCAGTGAACGGACAGGGGGCAGGGAGACCCAGTACTTC. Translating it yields CASSERTGGRETQYF.

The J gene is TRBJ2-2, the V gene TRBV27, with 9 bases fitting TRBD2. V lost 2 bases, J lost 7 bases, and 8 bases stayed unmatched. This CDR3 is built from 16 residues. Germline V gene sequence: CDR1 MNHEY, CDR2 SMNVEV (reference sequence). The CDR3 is CASSLRGGGAGGELFF. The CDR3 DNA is TGTGCCAGCAGTTTAAGAGGCGGGGGGGCCGGCGGGGAGCTGTTTTTT.

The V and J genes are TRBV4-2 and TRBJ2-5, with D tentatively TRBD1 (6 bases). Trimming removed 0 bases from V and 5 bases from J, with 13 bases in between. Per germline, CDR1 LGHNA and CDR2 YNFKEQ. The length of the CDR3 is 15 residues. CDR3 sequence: CASSQDINRVETQYF. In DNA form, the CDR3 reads TGTGCCAGCAGCCAAGACATAAACAGGGTGGAGACCCAGTACTTC.

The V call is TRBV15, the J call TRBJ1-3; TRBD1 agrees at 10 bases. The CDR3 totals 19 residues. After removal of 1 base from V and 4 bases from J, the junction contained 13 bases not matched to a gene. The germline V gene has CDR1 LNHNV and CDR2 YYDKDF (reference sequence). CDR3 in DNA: TGTGCCACCAGCAGAGGACAGGGGGCCCAGCGTCTATCGGGAAACACCATATATTTT. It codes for CATSRGQGAQRLSGNTIYF.

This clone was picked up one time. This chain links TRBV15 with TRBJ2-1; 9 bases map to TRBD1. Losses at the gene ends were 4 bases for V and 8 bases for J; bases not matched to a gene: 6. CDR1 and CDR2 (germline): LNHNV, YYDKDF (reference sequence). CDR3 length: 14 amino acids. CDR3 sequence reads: CATSTRQGVDEQFF. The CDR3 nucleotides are TGTGCCACCAGCACTAGACAGGGGGTCGATGAGCAGTTCTTC.

In DNA, the CDR3 is TGTGCCAGCAGTCCCACCTCAGGGGGGCAAACTGAAGCTTTCTTT. Translated, it gives CASSPTSGGQTEAFF. This chain connects TRBV27 to TRBJ1-1; 7 nucleotides agree with TRBD1. CDR1 and CDR2 (germline): MNHEY, SMNVEV (reference sequence). The J segment lost 5 bases and the V segment lost 5 bases, leaving 11 bases of the junction unmatched. This CDR3 comprises 15 residues.

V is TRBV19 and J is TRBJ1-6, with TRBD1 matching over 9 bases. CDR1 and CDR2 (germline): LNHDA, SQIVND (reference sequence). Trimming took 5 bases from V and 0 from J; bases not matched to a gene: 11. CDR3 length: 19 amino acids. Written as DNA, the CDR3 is TGTGCCAGTAGTCCCCGACAGGGGGATGGAAGCTCCTATAATTCACCCCTCCACTTT. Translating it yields CASSPRQGDGSSYNSPLHF.

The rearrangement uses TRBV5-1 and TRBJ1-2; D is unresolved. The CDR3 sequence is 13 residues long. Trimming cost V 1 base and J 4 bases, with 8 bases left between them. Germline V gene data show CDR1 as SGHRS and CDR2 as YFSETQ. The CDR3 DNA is TGCGCCAGCAGCTTGAACTATGTCTATGGCTACACCTTC. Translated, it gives CASSLNYVYGYTF. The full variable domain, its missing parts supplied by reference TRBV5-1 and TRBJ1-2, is KAGVTQTPRYLIKTRGQQVTLSCSPISGHRSVSWYQQTPGQGLQFLFEYFSETQRNKGNFPGRFSGRQFSNSRSEMNVSTLELGDSALYLCASSLNYVYGYTFGSGTRLTVV.

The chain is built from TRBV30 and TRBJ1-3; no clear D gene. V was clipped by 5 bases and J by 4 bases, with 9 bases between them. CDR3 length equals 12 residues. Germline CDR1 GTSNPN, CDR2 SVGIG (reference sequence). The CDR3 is CAWAPRGNTIYF. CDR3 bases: TGTGCCTGGGCCCCCAGAGGAAACACCATATATTTT.

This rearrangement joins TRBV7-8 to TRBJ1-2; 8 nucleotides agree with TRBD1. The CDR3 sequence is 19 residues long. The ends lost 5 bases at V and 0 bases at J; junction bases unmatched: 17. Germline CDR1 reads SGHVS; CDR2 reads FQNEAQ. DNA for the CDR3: TGTGCCAGCAGCCTCTATTTGGGGGCAGGGGGCCGAACTAACTATGGCTACACCTTC. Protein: CASSLYLGAGGRTNYGYTF.

Here the CDR3 DNA reads TGCAGTGCTGACTATCGACTAGGAGCTTTCTTT. It codes for CSADYRLGAFF. V gene TRBV20-1 combines with J gene TRBJ1-1, with no clear D. CDR1 is DFQATT and CDR2 is SNEGSKA in the germline V gene (reference sequence). V was pared by 5 bases and J by 10 bases, with 14 bases between. CDR3 size: 11 residues.

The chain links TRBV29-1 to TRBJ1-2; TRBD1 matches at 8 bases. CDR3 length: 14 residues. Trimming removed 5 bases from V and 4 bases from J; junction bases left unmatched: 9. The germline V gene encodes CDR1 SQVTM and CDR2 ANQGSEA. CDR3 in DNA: TGCAGCGTTTTTCGGACAGGGCAAACCTATGGCTACACCTTC. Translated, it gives CSVFRTGQTYGYTF. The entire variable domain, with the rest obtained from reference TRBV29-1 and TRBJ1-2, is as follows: SAVISQKPSRDICQRGTSLTIQCQVDSQVTMMFWYRQQPGQSLTLIATANQGSEATYESGFVIDKFPISRPNLTFSTLTVSNMSPEDSSIYLCSVFRTGQTYGYTFGSGTRLTVV.

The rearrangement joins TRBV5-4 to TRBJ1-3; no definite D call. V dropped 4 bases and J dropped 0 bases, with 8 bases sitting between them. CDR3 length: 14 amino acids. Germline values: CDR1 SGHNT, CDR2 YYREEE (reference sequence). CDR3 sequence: CASSNRDSGNTIYF. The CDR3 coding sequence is TGTGCCAGCAGCAACCGGGACTCTGGAAACACCATATATTTT.

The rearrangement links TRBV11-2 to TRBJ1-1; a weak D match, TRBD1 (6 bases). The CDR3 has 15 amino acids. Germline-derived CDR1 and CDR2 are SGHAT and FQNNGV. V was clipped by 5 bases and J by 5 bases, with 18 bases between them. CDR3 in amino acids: CASSVGSGGRTEAFF. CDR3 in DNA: TGTGCCAGCAGCGTTGGGTCTGGGGGCAGGACTGAAGCTTTCTTT.

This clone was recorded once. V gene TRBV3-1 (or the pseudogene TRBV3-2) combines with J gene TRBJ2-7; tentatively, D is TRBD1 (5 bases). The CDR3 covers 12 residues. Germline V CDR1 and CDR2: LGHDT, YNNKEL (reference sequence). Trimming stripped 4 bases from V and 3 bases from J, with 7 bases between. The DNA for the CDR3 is TGTGCCAGCAGCCCCACAGGCTACGAGCAGTACTTC. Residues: CASSPTGYEQYF.

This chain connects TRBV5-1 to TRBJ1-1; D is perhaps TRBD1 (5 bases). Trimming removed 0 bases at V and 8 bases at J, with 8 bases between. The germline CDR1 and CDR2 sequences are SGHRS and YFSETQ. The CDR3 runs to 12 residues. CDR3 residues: CASSLDQGEAFF. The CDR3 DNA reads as TGCGCCAGCAGCTTGGACCAGGGAGAAGCTTTCTTT.

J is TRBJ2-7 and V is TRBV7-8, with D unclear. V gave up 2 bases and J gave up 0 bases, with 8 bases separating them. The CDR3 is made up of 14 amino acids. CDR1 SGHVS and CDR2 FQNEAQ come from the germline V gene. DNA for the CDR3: TGTGCCAGCAGCTTATTCCACAACTCCTACGAGCAGTACTTC. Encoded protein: CASSLFHNSYEQYF. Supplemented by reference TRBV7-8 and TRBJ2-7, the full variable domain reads GAGVSQSPRYKVAKRGQDVALRCDPISGHVSLFWYQQALGQGPEFLTYFQNEAQLDKSGLPSDRFFAERPEGSVSTLKIQRTQQEDSAVYLCASSLFHNSYEQYFGPGTRLTVT.

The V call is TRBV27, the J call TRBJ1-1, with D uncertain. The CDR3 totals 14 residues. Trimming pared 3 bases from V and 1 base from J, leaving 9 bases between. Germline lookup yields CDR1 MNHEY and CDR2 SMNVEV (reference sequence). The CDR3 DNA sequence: TGTGCCAGCAGTTTTGGAGGGTGGAACACTGAAGCTTTCTTT. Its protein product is CASSFGGWNTEAFF.

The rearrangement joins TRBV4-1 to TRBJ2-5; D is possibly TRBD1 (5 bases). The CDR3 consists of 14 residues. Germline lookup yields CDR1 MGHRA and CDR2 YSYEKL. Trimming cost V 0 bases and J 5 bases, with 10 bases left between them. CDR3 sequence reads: CASSQEGVGETQYF. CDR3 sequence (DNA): TGCGCCAGCAGCCAAGAAGGGGTCGGGGAGACCCAGTACTTC.

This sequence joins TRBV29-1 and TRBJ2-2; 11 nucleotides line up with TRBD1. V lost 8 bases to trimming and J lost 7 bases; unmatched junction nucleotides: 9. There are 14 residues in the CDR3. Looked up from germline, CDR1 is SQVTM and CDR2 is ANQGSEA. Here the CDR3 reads CSPGGTGGVGELFF. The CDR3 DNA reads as TGCAGCCCTGGGGGGACAGGGGGAGTCGGGGAGCTGTTTTTT.

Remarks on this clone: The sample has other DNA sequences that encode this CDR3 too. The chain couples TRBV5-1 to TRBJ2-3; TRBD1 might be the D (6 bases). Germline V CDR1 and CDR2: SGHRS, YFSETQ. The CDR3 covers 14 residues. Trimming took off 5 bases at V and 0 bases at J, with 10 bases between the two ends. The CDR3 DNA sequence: TGCGCCAGCAGACAGGGCGCAAGCACAGATACGCAGTATTTT. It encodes CASRQGASTDTQYF. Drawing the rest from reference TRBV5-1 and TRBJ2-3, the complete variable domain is KAGVTQTPRYLIKTRGQQVTLSCSPISGHRSVSWYQQTPGQGLQFLFEYFSETQRNKGNFPGRFSGRQFSNSRSEMNVSTLELGDSALYLCASRQGASTDTQYFGPGTRLTVL.

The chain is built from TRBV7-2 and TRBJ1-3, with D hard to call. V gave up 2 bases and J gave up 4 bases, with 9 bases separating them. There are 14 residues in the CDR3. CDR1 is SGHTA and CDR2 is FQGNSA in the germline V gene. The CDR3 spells CASSLSRNGNTIYF. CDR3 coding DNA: TGTGCCAGCAGCTTATCCAGAAACGGAAACACCATATATTTT.

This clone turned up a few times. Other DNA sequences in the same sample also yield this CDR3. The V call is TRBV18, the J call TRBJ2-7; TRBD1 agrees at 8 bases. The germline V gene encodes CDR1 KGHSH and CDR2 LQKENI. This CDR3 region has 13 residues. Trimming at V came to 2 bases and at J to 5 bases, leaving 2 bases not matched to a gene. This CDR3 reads CASSPGQGNEQYF. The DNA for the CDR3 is TGTGCCAGCTCACCAGGACAGGGAAACGAGCAGTACTTC.

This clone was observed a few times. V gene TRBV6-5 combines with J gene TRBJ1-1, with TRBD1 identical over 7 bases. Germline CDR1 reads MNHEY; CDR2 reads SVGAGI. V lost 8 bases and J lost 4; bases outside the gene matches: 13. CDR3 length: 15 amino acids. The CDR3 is CASEISTGHFTEAFF. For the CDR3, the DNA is TGTGCCAGCGAAATTTCGACAGGGCACTTCACTGAAGCTTTCTTT.

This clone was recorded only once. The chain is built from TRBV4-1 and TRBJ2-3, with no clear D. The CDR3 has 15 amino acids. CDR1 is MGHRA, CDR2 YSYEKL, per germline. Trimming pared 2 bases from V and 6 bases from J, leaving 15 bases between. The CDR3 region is CASSQLGGLSDTQYF. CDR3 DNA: TGCGCCAGCAGCCAACTAGGTGGGTTGAGTGATACGCAGTATTTT.

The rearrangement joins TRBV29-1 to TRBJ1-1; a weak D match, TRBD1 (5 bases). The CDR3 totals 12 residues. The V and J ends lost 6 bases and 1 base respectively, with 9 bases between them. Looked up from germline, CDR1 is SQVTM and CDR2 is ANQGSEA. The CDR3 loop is CSVGHSNTEAFF. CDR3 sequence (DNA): TGCAGCGTCGGACATTCGAACACTGAAGCTTTCTTT.

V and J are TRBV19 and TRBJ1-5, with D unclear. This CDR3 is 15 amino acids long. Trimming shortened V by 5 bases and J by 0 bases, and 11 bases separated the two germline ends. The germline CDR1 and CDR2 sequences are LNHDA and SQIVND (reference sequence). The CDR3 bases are TGTGCCAGTAGTTCTAAATCCAATAGCAATCAGCCCCAGCATTTT. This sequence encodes CASSSKSNSNQPQHF.

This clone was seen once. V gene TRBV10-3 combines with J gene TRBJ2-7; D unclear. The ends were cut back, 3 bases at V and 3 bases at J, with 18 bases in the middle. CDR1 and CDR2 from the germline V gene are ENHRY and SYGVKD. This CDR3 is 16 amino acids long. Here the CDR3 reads CAISESVGLMNYEQYF. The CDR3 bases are TGTGCCATCAGTGAAAGTGTCGGTTTAATGAACTACGAGCAGTACTTC.

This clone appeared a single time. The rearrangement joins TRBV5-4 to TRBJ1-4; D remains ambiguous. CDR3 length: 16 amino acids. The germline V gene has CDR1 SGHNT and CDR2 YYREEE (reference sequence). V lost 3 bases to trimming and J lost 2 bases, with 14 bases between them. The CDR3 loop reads CASSSRQGGTNEKLFF. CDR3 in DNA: TGTGCCAGCAGCTCCCGTCAAGGAGGGACTAATGAAAAACTGTTTTTT.

CDR3 region: CASSLASRVRGMGFEQFF. The CDR3 DNA follows: TGTGCCAGCAGCTTAGCTTCGCGTGTCAGGGGAATGGGTTTCGAGCAGTTCTTC. The V call is TRBV7-6, the J call TRBJ2-1, with D tentatively TRBD1 (6 bases). The CDR3 loop spans 18 amino acids. The germline CDR1 and CDR2 sequences are SGHVS and FNYEAQ. V lost 0 bases, J lost 10 bases, and 25 bases lay in between. Full variable domain (rest looked up from reference TRBV7-6 and TRBJ2-1): GAGVSQSPRYKVTKRGQDVALRCDPISGHVSLYWYRQALGQGPEFLTYFNYEAQQDKSGLPNDRFSAERPEGSISTLTIQRTEQRDSAMYRCASSLASRVRGMGFEQFFGPGTRLTVL.